This T cell receptor (beta chain) was sequenced in a study of early stage breast cancer tumors. The overall study: About 80% of the 16 invasive tumors were ER+, PR+ and HER2-.

TCRdb keeps only in-frame clones here, not all; method: immunoSEQ multiplex PCR. The data contain around 2,000 clones, approximately 69% of them seen just once; the ten biggest clones take up 9.8%. Study observations and caveats: Commonly generated sequences made up most enriched TCRB sequences shared between patients. Comparing each tissue with blood distinguished tumor from normal in most of the 16 patients.

In the case of this clone: Its specificity is not known.

J was trimmed by 4 bases and V by 4 bases; bases with no gene match: 4. The germline CDR1 and CDR2 sequences are SGHKS and YYEKEE (reference sequence). This CDR3 has 15 residues. Sequences were obtained from normal breast tissue next to the tumor. The rearrangement uses TRBV5-5 and TRBJ2-1, with 11 nucleotides matching TRBD2. This receptor was identified in a person aged 40 to 49 with breast cancer. The CDR3, as DNA: TGTGCCAGCAGCCAGGGACTAGCGGATTACAATGAGCAGTTCTTC. Translated, it gives CASSQGLADYNEQFF. Looking up the rest from reference TRBV5-5 and TRBJ2-1 gives the full variable domain: DAGVTQSPTHLIKTRGQQVTLRCSPISGHKSVSWYQQVLGQGPQFIFQYYEKEERGRGNFPDRFSARQFPNYSSELNVNALLLGDSALYLCASSQGLADYNEQFFGPGTRLTVL.